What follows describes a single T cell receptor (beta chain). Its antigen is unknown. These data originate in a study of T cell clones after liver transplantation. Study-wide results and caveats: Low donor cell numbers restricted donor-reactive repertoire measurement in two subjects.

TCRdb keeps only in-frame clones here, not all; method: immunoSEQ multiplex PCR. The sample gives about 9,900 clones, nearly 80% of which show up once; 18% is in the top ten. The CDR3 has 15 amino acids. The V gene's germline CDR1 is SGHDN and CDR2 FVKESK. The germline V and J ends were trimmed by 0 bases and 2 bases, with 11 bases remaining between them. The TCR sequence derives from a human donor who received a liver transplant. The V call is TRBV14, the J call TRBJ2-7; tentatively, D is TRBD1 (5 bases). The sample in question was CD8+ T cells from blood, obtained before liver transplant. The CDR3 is CASSQDQGAAYEQYF. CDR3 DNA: TGTGCCAGCAGCCAAGATCAGGGCGCCGCCTACGAGCAGTACTTC.